Detailed here is one T cell receptor (beta chain). Its target is not known. The V gene's germline CDR1 is SGHTA and CDR2 FQGTGA. The CDR3 has 14 residues. Between the trimmed V and J ends, which lost 2 bases and 6 bases, there was a span of 12 bases. This sample is drawn from a study of T cell responses to AZD1222 COVID-19 vaccine. Only in-frame clones appear in the TCRdb table, and some are missing; sequencing was by immunoSEQ multiplex PCR. The sample holds some 50,000 clones; around 86% are singletons and the top ten take over 15%. General study findings and limits: Spike-specific TCR breadth and depth went up after people got two AZD1222 doses.

The TCR was taken from an adult in good health. This specimen was peripheral blood, taken on day 0 of AZD1222 vaccination. V and J are TRBV7-3 and TRBJ2-3; D is possibly TRBD2 (5 bases). The CDR3 DNA follows: TGTGCCAGCAGCTTACGGGATACGAAGGATACGCAGTATTTT. Residues: CASSLRDTKDTQYF. Full variable domain (remainder filled in from reference TRBV7-3 and TRBJ2-3): GAGVSQTPSNKVTEKGKYVELRCDPISGHTALYWYRQSLGQGPEFLIYFQGTGAADDSGLPNDRFFAVRPEGSVSTLKIQRTERGDSAVYLCASSLRDTKDTQYFGPGTRLTVL.